Listed here is a single T cell receptor beta chain. This entry comes from a study of blood T cell repertoires in COVID-19. This table comes from immunoSEQ multiplex PCR, and its TCRdb copy is limited to in-frame clones, with some not included. The sample holds 410,000 or so clones; around nine tenths are singletons and the top ten take roughly 1.6%. In germline, CDR1 is MGHRA, CDR2 YSYEKL. With 3 bases removed from V and 7 bases from J, the gap between germline ends came to 12 bases. The CDR3 has 14 amino acids. Sequenced input: peripheral blood. The receptor was isolated from a woman aged 40 to 50 with COVID-19, enrolled during active disease. The V gene is TRBV4-1, the J gene TRBJ1-4; D uncertain. The CDR3: CASSHRANGEKLFF. The CDR3 DNA reads as TGCGCCAGCAGCCACCGAGCCAACGGTGAAAAACTGTTTTTT.